These T cell receptor beta chains were read from a single sample in a study of quantifying T cell responses using KT2 cells. TCRdb called the UMI-ligation and nested PCR reads again in MiXCR, with one record for every CDR3 protein. The sample comprises fewer than 45,000 distinct CDR3 sequences, over 15% of which are singletons, and around two fifths rests with the top ten. Sequencing was done on a sample of PBMCs spiked with cells of the T cell clone KT2. The receptors stem from a human donor. CDR3s include the opening cysteine and the closing phenylalanine or tryptophan. The order of the fields is CDR3 protein, CDR3 DNA, V gene, J gene, D gene, clone size. The D gene is left open where the match is weak. Clone size appears in some rows only: once, few, many, or a class for an expanded clone.

cdr3_aa: CASSHNPRGYTEAFF; cdr3_nt: TGCGCCAGCAGCCATAACCCCAGGGGCTACACTGAAGCTTTCTTT; v_call: TRBV4-3; j_call: TRBJ1-1; d_call: NA; clone_size: few
cdr3_aa: CSARSPDWYGYTF; cdr3_nt: TGCAGTGCTAGATCCCCGGATTGGTATGGCTACACCTTC; v_call: TRBV20-1; j_call: TRBJ1-2; d_call: NA; clone_size: few
cdr3_aa: CAWSSRGEQFF; cdr3_nt: TGTGCCTGGAGTTCGAGGGGTGAGCAGTTCTTC; v_call: TRBV30; j_call: TRBJ2-1; d_call: NA; clone_size: NA
cdr3_aa: CATSNMETYNEQFF; cdr3_nt: TGTGCCACCAGCAATATGGAGACCTACAATGAGCAGTTCTTC; v_call: TRBV15; j_call: TRBJ2-1; d_call: NA; clone_size: NA
cdr3_aa: CASRHFNEKLFF; cdr3_nt: TGTGCCAGTAGGCATTTCAATGAAAAACTGTTTTTT; v_call: TRBV12-3/TRBV12-4; j_call: TRBJ1-4; d_call: NA; clone_size: NA
cdr3_aa: CASSQFPGADQPQHF; cdr3_nt: TGTGCCAGCAGCCAATTCCCAGGGGCAGATCAGCCCCAGCATTTT; v_call: TRBV4-2; j_call: TRBJ1-5; d_call: NA; clone_size: NA
cdr3_aa: CASSPSRTSGRLDTQYF; cdr3_nt: TGCGCCAGCAGCCCCTCCCGGACTAGCGGGAGGTTAGATACGCAGTATTTT; v_call: TRBV4-1; j_call: TRBJ2-3; d_call: TRBD2; clone_size: NA
cdr3_aa: CASSLWRRLGGGPRANVLTF; cdr3_nt: TGTGCCAGCAGCTTATGGAGACGGTTAGGGGGAGGGCCTCGGGCCAACGTCCTGACTTTC; v_call: TRBV7-6; j_call: TRBJ2-6; d_call: NA; clone_size: NA
cdr3_aa: CSVQQSGDYNEQFF; cdr3_nt: TGCAGCGTCCAACAATCGGGGGACTACAATGAGCAGTTCTTC; v_call: TRBV29-1; j_call: TRBJ2-1; d_call: NA; clone_size: many
cdr3_aa: CASSFRDRGGNEQYF; cdr3_nt: TGTGCCAGCAGTTTCCGGGACAGGGGAGGGAACGAGCAGTACTTC; v_call: TRBV12-3/TRBV12-4; j_call: TRBJ2-7; d_call: TRBD1; clone_size: few
cdr3_aa: CASSLRVSGELFF; cdr3_nt: TGTGCTAGCAGCTTACGGGTCTCCGGGGAGCTGTTTTTT; v_call: TRBV7-7; j_call: TRBJ2-2; d_call: NA; clone_size: NA
cdr3_aa: CSALKNQPQHF; cdr3_nt: TGCAGTGCTCTAAAAAATCAGCCCCAGCATTTT; v_call: TRBV20-1; j_call: TRBJ1-5; d_call: NA; clone_size: NA
cdr3_aa: CASSYSPSGEPYEQYF; cdr3_nt: TGTGCCAGCAGTTACTCACCCAGCGGGGAACCCTACGAGCAGTACTTC; v_call: TRBV6-5; j_call: TRBJ2-7; d_call: TRBD2; clone_size: NA
cdr3_aa: CASSQDLVSGELFF; cdr3_nt: TGCGCCAGCAGCCAAGATTTAGTAAGCGGGGAGCTGTTTTTT; v_call: TRBV4-3; j_call: TRBJ2-2; d_call: NA; clone_size: NA
cdr3_aa: CASSLAPPDYEQYF; cdr3_nt: TGCGCCAGCAGCTTGGCCCCCCCGGACTACGAGCAGTACTTC; v_call: TRBV5-1; j_call: TRBJ2-7; d_call: NA; clone_size: few
cdr3_aa: CSAAGQNYEQYF; cdr3_nt: TGCAGTGCTGCTGGACAGAACTACGAGCAGTACTTC; v_call: TRBV20-1; j_call: TRBJ2-7; d_call: NA; clone_size: many
cdr3_aa: CASSETMGQPNADRYTF; cdr3_nt: TGTGCCAGCAGTGAAACGATGGGACAGCCCAACGCTGATCGCTACACCTTC; v_call: TRBV6-1; j_call: TRBJ1-2; d_call: TRBD1; clone_size: many
cdr3_aa: CASSLDPSRPDTQYF; cdr3_nt: TGTGCCAGCAGTTTAGATCCCTCAAGACCAGATACGCAGTATTTT; v_call: TRBV12-3/TRBV12-4; j_call: TRBJ2-3; d_call: NA; clone_size: few
cdr3_aa: CASSSRTSGSNEQFF; cdr3_nt: TGTGCCAGCAGCTCAAGGACTAGCGGGAGCAATGAGCAGTTCTTC; v_call: TRBV11-2; j_call: TRBJ2-1; d_call: TRBD2; clone_size: many
cdr3_aa: CSVESTGGTEAFF; cdr3_nt: TGCAGCGTTGAATCCACCGGGGGGACTGAAGCTTTCTTT; v_call: TRBV29-1; j_call: TRBJ1-1; d_call: NA; clone_size: few
cdr3_aa: CASSLLRGLIYEQYF; cdr3_nt: TGTGCCAGCAGCTTACTCAGGGGGTTGATCTACGAGCAGTACTTC; v_call: TRBV11-3; j_call: TRBJ2-7; d_call: TRBD1; clone_size: few
cdr3_aa: CASSTGPPSTDTQYF; cdr3_nt: TGTGCCAGCAGTACAGGTCCTCCTAGCACAGATACGCAGTATTTT; v_call: TRBV12-3/TRBV12-4; j_call: TRBJ2-3; d_call: NA; clone_size: NA
cdr3_aa: CASSLQGAGNTGELFF; cdr3_nt: TGTGCCAGCAGCTTACAAGGCGCGGGGAACACCGGGGAGCTGTTTTTT; v_call: TRBV11-2; j_call: TRBJ2-2; d_call: NA; clone_size: NA
cdr3_aa: CASSPGGDHSYNEQFF; cdr3_nt: TGTGCCAGCAGTCCCGGGGGAGATCACTCCTACAATGAGCAGTTCTTC; v_call: TRBV6-5; j_call: TRBJ2-1; d_call: NA; clone_size: NA
cdr3_aa: CSAYAGTGGGTEAFF; cdr3_nt: TGCAGTGCTTATGCCGGGACAGGTGGAGGTACTGAAGCTTTCTTT; v_call: TRBV20-1; j_call: TRBJ1-1; d_call: TRBD1; clone_size: NA
cdr3_aa: CASSPGQGSQPQHF; cdr3_nt: TGTGCCAGCTCACCGGGACAGGGGAGTCAGCCCCAGCATTTT; v_call: TRBV18; j_call: TRBJ1-5; d_call: TRBD1; clone_size: NA
cdr3_aa: CATSRDRQGSSPLHF; cdr3_nt: TGTGCCACCAGCAGAGATCGACAGGGTAGTTCACCCCTCCACTTT; v_call: TRBV15; j_call: TRBJ1-6; d_call: TRBD1; clone_size: few
cdr3_aa: CSARDYAKNTEAFF; cdr3_nt: TGCAGTGCTAGAGATTACGCGAAGAACACTGAAGCTTTCTTT; v_call: TRBV20-1; j_call: TRBJ1-1; d_call: NA; clone_size: NA
cdr3_aa: CASSFFSGTGELFF; cdr3_nt: TGTGCCAGCAGCTTCTTTTCAGGGACCGGGGAGCTGTTTTTT; v_call: TRBV7-9; j_call: TRBJ2-2; d_call: NA; clone_size: few
cdr3_aa: CASSRPPGSVGDTQYF; cdr3_nt: TGTGCCAGCAGTCGACCCCCCGGGAGTGTTGGGGATACGCAGTATTTT; v_call: TRBV12-3/TRBV12-4; j_call: TRBJ2-3; d_call: NA; clone_size: NA
cdr3_aa: CASSPSGTTRAFF; cdr3_nt: TGTGCCAGCAGTCCCTCCGGGACCACTAGGGCTTTCTTT; v_call: TRBV12-3/TRBV12-4; j_call: TRBJ1-1; d_call: NA; clone_size: few
cdr3_aa: CASSPGTAKNIQYF; cdr3_nt: TGTGCCAGCAGCCCCGGGACAGCCAAAAACATTCAGTACTTC; v_call: TRBV4-2; j_call: TRBJ2-4; d_call: NA; clone_size: few
cdr3_aa: CASSLTGVADTQYF; cdr3_nt: TGTGCCAGCAGTTTAACAGGAGTGGCAGATACGCAGTATTTT; v_call: TRBV6-2/TRBV6-3; j_call: TRBJ2-3; d_call: NA; clone_size: NA
cdr3_aa: CASSPPGVGDTQYF; cdr3_nt: TGTGCCAGCAGCCCCCCTGGGGTGGGAGATACGCAGTATTTT; v_call: TRBV7-9; j_call: TRBJ2-3; d_call: NA; clone_size: NA
cdr3_aa: CASSYHGTNTYNEQFF; cdr3_nt: TGTGCCAGCAGTTATCACGGGACTAACACATACAATGAGCAGTTCTTC; v_call: TRBV6-2/TRBV6-3; j_call: TRBJ2-1; d_call: TRBD2; clone_size: NA
cdr3_aa: CASSLLQGGNTEAFF; cdr3_nt: TGCGCCAGCAGCTTGCTACAGGGGGGGAACACTGAAGCTTTCTTT; v_call: TRBV5-1; j_call: TRBJ1-1; d_call: TRBD1; clone_size: NA
cdr3_aa: CASSPGWGTSGGRTGELFF; cdr3_nt: TGTGCCAGCAGCCCCGGCTGGGGGACTAGCGGGGGAAGAACCGGGGAGCTGTTTTTT; v_call: TRBV7-3; j_call: TRBJ2-2; d_call: TRBD2; clone_size: NA
cdr3_aa: CASSWGQVNTEAFF; cdr3_nt: TGTGCCAGCAGCTGGGGACAAGTAAACACTGAAGCTTTCTTT; v_call: TRBV7-8; j_call: TRBJ1-1; d_call: NA; clone_size: few
cdr3_aa: CASSSLSVTDTQYF; cdr3_nt: TGTGCCAGCAGCTCTCTTAGTGTCACAGATACGCAGTATTTT; v_call: TRBV7-8; j_call: TRBJ2-3; d_call: NA; clone_size: few
cdr3_aa: CASSLHSQNAYNEQFF; cdr3_nt: TGTGCCAGCAGCTTACACTCACAGAACGCGTACAATGAGCAGTTCTTC; v_call: TRBV7-6; j_call: TRBJ2-1; d_call: NA; clone_size: many
cdr3_aa: CASSQDWLAPSGANVLTF; cdr3_nt: TGTGCCAGCAGCCAAGATTGGCTGGCCCCCTCTGGGGCCAACGTCCTGACTTTC; v_call: TRBV14; j_call: TRBJ2-6; d_call: NA; clone_size: NA
cdr3_aa: CASSTSDSHLGKAFF; cdr3_nt: TGTGCCAGCAGCACGTCGGACAGCCACCTAGGGAAAGCTTTCTTT; v_call: TRBV9; j_call: TRBJ1-1; d_call: NA; clone_size: NA
cdr3_aa: CASSGQTVEAFF; cdr3_nt: TGTGCCAGCAGTGGACAGACCGTTGAAGCTTTCTTT; v_call: TRBV2; j_call: TRBJ1-1; d_call: NA; clone_size: NA
cdr3_aa: CASSQEPSGTLSGNEQFF; cdr3_nt: TGTGCCAGCAGCCAAGAACCAAGCGGGACTCTATCGGGCAATGAGCAGTTCTTC; v_call: TRBV4-2; j_call: TRBJ2-1; d_call: TRBD2; clone_size: NA
cdr3_aa: CASSQGTGSWEKLFF; cdr3_nt: TGTGCCAGCAGCCAAGGGACGGGCAGTTGGGAAAAACTGTTTTTT; v_call: TRBV3-1; j_call: TRBJ1-4; d_call: NA; clone_size: NA
cdr3_aa: CASSYNRVDRPYF; cdr3_nt: TGTGCCAGCAGCTATAACAGAGTGGACCGTCCCTACTTC; v_call: TRBV5-6; j_call: TRBJ2-7; d_call: NA; clone_size: NA
cdr3_aa: CASSANVRGDTGELFF; cdr3_nt: TGCGCCAGCTCAGCCAACGTTCGGGGGGACACCGGGGAGCTGTTTTTT; v_call: TRBV4-1; j_call: TRBJ2-2; d_call: TRBD2; clone_size: few
cdr3_aa: CASRPAREAPYNEQFF; cdr3_nt: TGTGCCAGCAGACCCGCGCGGGAGGCCCCTTACAATGAGCAGTTCTTC; v_call: TRBV21-1; j_call: TRBJ2-1; d_call: NA; clone_size: NA
cdr3_aa: CASSELAGSYNEQFF; cdr3_nt: TGTGCCAGCAGTGAGCTAGCGGGCTCCTACAATGAGCAGTTCTTC; v_call: TRBV6-1; j_call: TRBJ2-1; d_call: TRBD2; clone_size: NA
cdr3_aa: CASSEVGNQPQHF; cdr3_nt: TGCGCCAGCAGTGAGGTAGGCAATCAGCCCCAGCATTTT; v_call: TRBV10-2; j_call: TRBJ1-5; d_call: NA; clone_size: few
cdr3_aa: CSAKTGLKTGTSGSRPSIWTQYF; cdr3_nt: TGCAGTGCTAAAACAGGGCTGAAGACCGGGACTAGCGGGAGTAGACCGTCTATTTGGACCCAGTACTTC; v_call: TRBV20-1; j_call: TRBJ2-5; d_call: TRBD2; clone_size: NA
cdr3_aa: CASSFGRVLTF; cdr3_nt: TGTGCCAGCAGCTTCGGGCGCGTCCTGACTTTC; v_call: TRBV28; j_call: TRBJ2-6; d_call: NA; clone_size: many
cdr3_aa: CASSSVPSGGTDTQYF; cdr3_nt: TGCGCCAGCAGCTCGGTACCTAGCGGGGGGACAGATACGCAGTATTTT; v_call: TRBV5-1; j_call: TRBJ2-3; d_call: TRBD2; clone_size: NA
cdr3_aa: CASSSWTGPDTQYF; cdr3_nt: TGTGCCAGCAGCTCATGGACAGGGCCAGATACGCAGTATTTT; v_call: TRBV11-2; j_call: TRBJ2-3; d_call: TRBD1; clone_size: few
cdr3_aa: CASRNRDTANQPQHF; cdr3_nt: TGTGCCAGCAGAAACCGGGACACGGCTAATCAGCCCCAGCATTTT; v_call: TRBV6-5; j_call: TRBJ1-5; d_call: NA; clone_size: NA
cdr3_aa: CASSEQGNQPQHF; cdr3_nt: TGTGCCAGCAGCGAACAGGGGAATCAGCCCCAGCATTTT; v_call: TRBV16; j_call: TRBJ1-5; d_call: TRBD1; clone_size: few
cdr3_aa: CASSQGLAGGPDTQYF; cdr3_nt: TGTGCCAGCAGCCAGGGACTAGCGGGGGGGCCAGATACGCAGTATTTT; v_call: TRBV3-1; j_call: TRBJ2-3; d_call: TRBD2; clone_size: few